In its sample, the clone carrying this T cell receptor (beta chain) was seen many times. Its antigen is not known. The missing CDR3 end, 3 residues past where the read stops, is filled in from the germline J gene. This record comes from a study of T cell clonality in common variable immunodeficiency. Study-wide findings and caveats: Compared with healthy controls, CVID subjects showed increased TCRbeta clonality, mostly in about a third.

Sequenced by immunoSEQ multiplex PCR; TCRdb stores in-frame clones only, minus some. Altogether tens of thousands of clones were found in the sample, and no singletons occur. CDR1 SEHNR and CDR2 FQNEAQ come from the germline V gene (reference sequence). The CDR3 runs 15 residues. V shed 5 bases and J shed 0 bases, with 13 bases lying between them. The sequenced sample consisted of peripheral blood mononuclear cells. The rearrangement joins TRBV7-9 to TRBJ2-5; no reliable D call. This receptor was obtained from a person aged 18 to 75 in good health. CDR3 DNA, as far as it was read: TGTGCCAGCAGCCTTTTCCTCATAGACCAAGAGACC. It specifies CASSLFLIDQET. The whole CDR3 is CASSLFLIDQETQYF.